This T cell receptor (beta chain) appears in the sequencing data of a study of blood T cell repertoires in COVID-19. Per the original methods: Counts of nucleated cells, estimated from reference gene primer amplification, were obtained. The method was immunoSEQ multiplex PCR; TCRdb's version includes in-frame clones alone and lacks a portion of them. V, J and clone size reflect that table, while D and trimming were determined from the DNA. Here the sample spans 150,000 to 200,000 clones, about 80% being singletons. The CDR3 consists of 14 residues. After removal of 1 base from V and 8 bases from J, the junction contained 5 bases not matched to a gene. The germline V gene encodes CDR1 ENHRY and CDR2 SYGVKD.

The gene calls are TRBV10-3 and TRBJ2-4; 7 positions match TRBD1. Sequencing was carried out using peripheral blood. The sequence was collected from a woman in her 70s with acute or convalescent COVID-19. CDR3 in DNA: TGTGCCATCAGTGAGTTAGGGGGCAAGGACATTCAGTACTTC. Translation gives CAISELGGKDIQYF.